This T cell receptor (beta chain) was recovered during a study of beta chain features in type 1 diabetes (dated by TCRdb to the late 2010s). General notes on the study: Patients and healthy donors did not differ in mean age, gender distribution, total cell number or subset yield. The study compared TCRB repertoires of sorted circulating CD4+ T cell subsets between recently diagnosed type 1 diabetes patients and matched healthy donors. Whereas all 28 donors provided naive and central memory subsets, regulatory and stem cell-like memory subsets were isolated from just 8 patients and about eight healthy donors. A total of roughly 110 million sorted cells were examined across all samples, and the number of cells per subset was strongly correlated with RNA yield. Points the paper makes about the study in general: Naive, central memory and regulatory TCRB repertoires appeared more similar among patients than among healthy donors. Shorter templates might have been favored by PCR, but patient and control samples were amplified and corrected together, so both groups would have been affected equally by any skew. At VDJ recombination sites, patients with type 1 diabetes made fewer insertions and deleted more nucleotides, a pattern implying thymic rearrangement abnormalities. Because the HLA sub-analyses included only small numbers of individuals, any influence of HLA type on TCRB rearrangement was left unresolved. In all four CD4+ subsets, TCRB CDR3 length was moderately but significantly shorter in type 1 diabetes patients. Because cDNA was sequenced instead of genomic DNA, highly expressing activated cells could be over-represented, though the groups showed no difference in activation or CD3 levels.

Reading the germline V gene (reference sequence) gives CDR1 SEHNR and CDR2 FQNEAQ. The CDR3 spans 16 residues, from the cysteine through the phenylalanine. The kept DNA is CDR3 alone, 48 bases in frame from the first base. V is clipped by 1 base and J by 1 base, and the sequence between their germline boundaries is 8 bases long. Each donor gave one peripheral blood draw, averaging about 100 mL, which was collected into heparinised tubes. Naive, central memory, regulatory and stem cell-like memory CD4+ T cells were sorted on a BD FACSAria II using a panel including CD45RO, CCR7, CD25, CD127, CD95 and CD27. All sorted populations exceeded 95% purity. Right away, PBMCs were isolated by Lymphoprep density gradient centrifugation and were stained directly, with no culture step. To minimize batch effects, samples were stained and sorted in pairs, one healthy donor with one patient per experiment. All of the isolated RNA was reverse transcribed with the High Capacity cDNA Reverse Transcription Kit, so expressed TCRB transcripts were sequenced. Deep immunoSEQ sequencing was performed on naive, central memory and regulatory T cell samples, with an average of around 3.5 million total reads per sample. Sorted cells were lysed in RLT buffer, and RNA was extracted using DNase-treated RNeasy Micro or Mini kits according to cell number. Each cell subset was processed on its own to prevent cross-contamination, while patient and healthy donor samples were processed together. The immunoSEQ multiplex PCR was used to amplify TCRB sequences from cDNA, generating 87-bp fragments that spanned the CDR3 region. Amplicons were sequenced on the Illumina HiSeq platform. As for the original processing: Synthetic template baselines were used to correct PCR bias computationally, reads within Hamming distance 2 were collapsed, and singletons that could not be merged were discarded. Reads were aligned to IMGT to assign V, D and J genes, CDR3 length, and insertions or deletions at six rearrangement sites. Within each subset, clonotype counts were normalized to sorted cell number, after which true diversity and Gini coefficients were computed with the tcR R package. The overlap coefficient, calculated on TCRB nucleotide sequences, was used to quantify repertoire sharing. Out-of-frame TCRB sequences from naive cells were analyzed to stand in for the pre-selection repertoire. The table was pulled from immuneACCESS by TCRdb, which kept in-frame rearrangements only. Such tables lose some clones; where checked, under half of the loss comes from unresolved V genes, and the rest has no known cause. The V and J calls and clone size are taken from that table; D and trimming were inferred from the DNA. The sample table contains hundreds of thousands of clones; only one count was recorded for about 11% of them. The top ten clonotypes cover around 0.018% of the sample.

This clone was counted between two and nine times. It lacks a known antigen. No base qualities exist here, and no much larger clone lies one base off it. Sequencing was carried out using naive CD4+ T cells from blood. The label giving this sample's cell subset or site can be read as: true naive CD4+ T cells. The TCR was taken from a man between 25 and 39 years old with type 1 diabetes. The V gene is TRBV7-9 and the J gene is TRBJ1-6; the D region possibly corresponds to TRBD1 (6 bases align). The nucleotide sequence reads as follows: TGTGCCAGCAGCTTAGGTCAGGGGTCCTATAATTCACCCCTCCACTTT. Protein translation: CASSLGQGSYNSPLHF.